This T cell receptor (beta chain) was observed in a study of regulatory T cells in long-lasting Graves disease. This clonotype came up once. Time point described: newly diagnosed GD, antithyroid drugs for less than 3 months. RNA extracted from PBMCs served as the sequencing template. CDR3-region Arm-PCR and iRepertoire HTBI primers produced the TCR beta libraries. MiXCR was run by TCRdb on the multiplex PCR reads, yielding one entry per CDR3 protein. The sample carries some 560,000 distinct CDR3 sequences, 15% to 20% recorded once. This CDR3 has 13 amino acids. Germline CDR1 reads KGHDR; CDR2 reads SFDVKD. Trimming pared 6 bases from V and 7 bases from J, leaving 12 bases between. These data also formed part of another study, on T cells in Graves' hyperthyroidism and ophthalmopathy. That source adds: The HTBI primer set drove a first-round RT-PCR of the TCR CDR3. Ophthalmopathy was separated from stable hyperthyroidism by a 13 V-J model.

The source material was peripheral blood mononuclear cells (PBMCs), sampled at new diagnosis, from a patient treated with antithyroid drugs. This sequence originates from a woman aged 40 to 65 with Graves disease. This chain connects TRBV24-1 to TRBJ2-1, with D possibly TRBD2 on 6 matching bases. The CDR3 sequence is CATSRPSDNEQFF. The CDR3 DNA reads TGTGCCACCAGTCGGCCTAGCGATAATGAGCAGTTCTTC.